This passage covers 27 T cell receptor beta chains from one sample sequenced in a study of T-cell memory formation after mild COVID-19. A single record per CDR3 protein comes from TCRdb applying MiXCR to the 5' RACE reads. The sample lists 400,000 or so distinct CDR3 sequences, about 21% occurring once. Sequenced: PBMCs or a T cell subset sorted from them (not recorded which). All receptors come from an adult woman who had mild COVID-19 (a few samples of this study predate the infection). Cell type and time point are not known.

V is TRBV29-1 and J is TRBJ1-1; 12 bases line up with TRBD1. Germline CDR1 SQVTM, CDR2 ANQGSEA. This CDR3 is built from 17 residues. The junction had 14 bases not matched to a gene; V was cut back by 6 bases and J by 3 bases. Here the CDR3 reads CSVYSGTGGLGDTEAFF. The CDR3 DNA is TGCAGCGTCTACTCCGGGACAGGGGGCCTCGGGGACACTGAAGCTTTCTTT.

The V and J genes are TRBV11-2 and TRBJ1-2; no reliable D call. Between the trimmed V and J ends, which lost 2 bases and 7 bases, there was a span of 11 bases. The CDR3 length is 13 residues. Germline CDR1 reads SGHAT; CDR2 reads FQNNGV. The DNA for the CDR3 is TGTGCCAGCAGCTTAATCGGGAGCGGTGGCTACACCTTC. This sequence encodes CASSLIGSGGYTF.

This clonotype turned up a few times. The chain employs TRBV10-3 and TRBJ2-5, with a possible D match to TRBD2 (6 bases). Per the germline V gene, CDR1 is ENHRY and CDR2 is SYGVKD. The CDR3 covers 14 residues. V lost 10 bases and J lost 5, with 20 bases in between. DNA for the CDR3: TGTGCCACATCTAGCGACGGAGGGGAGGAGACCCAGTACTTC. Amino acids: CATSSDGGEETQYF.

This clonotype has a handful of counts. The chain has TRBV7-2 and TRBJ2-7, with 9 bases lining up with TRBD2. The CDR3 is made up of 18 amino acids. The germline V gene has CDR1 SGHTA and CDR2 FQGNSA. Germline trimming cut 1 base from V and 4 bases from J; bases unmatched to any gene: 14. Written as DNA, the CDR3 is TGTGCCAGCAGCTTAGAGTCAAGAGTGCGGGAGGGCCGGTACGAGCAGTACTTC. Amino acid sequence: CASSLESRVREGRYEQYF.

The chain couples TRBV10-3 to TRBJ2-1, with D maybe TRBD1 (5 bases). Trimming took off 0 bases at V and 9 bases at J, with 9 bases between the two ends. CDR1 and CDR2 (germline): ENHRY, SYGVKD. This CDR3 has 13 residues. The CDR3 bases are TGTGCCATCAGTGAGTCACAGGATACTGAGCAGTTCTTC. This sequence encodes CAISESQDTEQFF.

In its sample, this clonotype was seen a few times. This CDR3 is CASSPRDRGDEKLFF. CDR3 DNA sequence: TGTGCCAGCAGCCCGCGGGACAGGGGCGATGAAAAACTGTTTTTT. The rearrangement links TRBV5-6 to TRBJ1-4; 10 bases fit TRBD1. The CDR3 totals 15 residues. CDR1 and CDR2 from the germline V gene are SGHDT and YYEEEE. Unmatched junction bases numbered 6, after V lost 4 bases and J lost 6 bases.

This clonotype was seen more than once but under ten times. The rearrangement uses TRBV14 and TRBJ2-7, with a weak D call TRBD1 (6 bases). CDR1 is SGHDN and CDR2 is FVKESK in the germline V gene. This CDR3 has 15 residues. V shed 4 bases and J shed 4 bases, with 17 bases lying between them. CDR3 DNA: TGTGCCAGCAGCCCGGACAGCCTTGGGGATTACGAGCAGTACTTC. It translates to CASSPDSLGDYEQYF.

In DNA form, the CDR3 reads TGTGCCAGCAGTCCTAGACAGGGCCCCAACTATGGCTACACCTTC. It codes for CASSPRQGPNYGYTF. The chain couples TRBV6-5 to TRBJ1-2; 7 positions agree with TRBD1. V shed 5 bases, J shed 2 bases, and the junction held 8 bases outside the gene matches. Germline CDR1 reads MNHEY; CDR2 reads SVGAGI. CDR3 length equals 15 residues.

The chain combines TRBV5-4 with TRBJ1-3; D might be TRBD1 (6 bases). Germline V CDR1 and CDR2: SGHNT, YYREEE (reference sequence). Trimming removed 4 bases at V and 2 bases at J, with 13 bases between. The length of the CDR3 is 15 residues. This CDR3 reads CASSARGGPGNTIYF. As DNA, the CDR3 is TGTGCCAGCAGCGCACGGGGGGGGCCTGGAAACACCATATATTTT.

This clonotype was observed a handful of times. J is TRBJ2-1 and V is TRBV6-5; possibly TRBD1 for D (6 bases). Looked up from germline, CDR1 is MNHEY and CDR2 is SVGAGI. This CDR3 is built from 17 residues. V was trimmed by 0 bases and J by 7 bases, leaving 19 bases between them. The CDR3 spells CASSYSIGTGLGNEQFF. DNA of the CDR3: TGTGCCAGCAGTTACTCGATCGGCACAGGGTTGGGGAATGAGCAGTTCTTC.

The chain combines TRBV7-9 with TRBJ2-1; 14 bases map to TRBD2. The V gene's germline CDR1 is SEHNR and CDR2 FQNEAQ (reference sequence). The CDR3 is 16 amino acids. Trimming took 5 bases from V and 3 from J; bases not matched to a gene: 3. CDR3 sequence (DNA): TGTGCCAGCAGCCGGGGGACTAGCGGGAGCTACAATGAGCAGTTCTTC. This translates into CASSRGTSGSYNEQFF.

The chain uses TRBV7-8 and TRBJ1-2, with a weak D call TRBD1 (5 bases). V was shortened by 5 bases and J by 4 bases, with 11 bases between the two germline ends. Germline values: CDR1 SGHVS, CDR2 FQNEAQ. The CDR3 is 13 residues long. CDR3 in DNA: TGTGCCAGCAGCCCCAGGGCCGGCTATGGCTACACCTTC. Protein product: CASSPRAGYGYTF.

In its sample, this clonotype was seen a few times. The chain is built from TRBV7-9 and TRBJ1-2, with a tentative D call TRBD1 (6 bases). The length of the CDR3 is 13 residues. Trimming removed 5 bases from V and 5 bases from J, with 12 bases in between. CDR1 and CDR2 (germline): SEHNR, FQNEAQ (reference sequence). CDR3 in amino acids: CASSLQGPYGYTF. DNA for the CDR3: TGTGCCAGCAGCCTGCAGGGGCCATATGGCTACACCTTC.

This clonotype was found a few times. The rearrangement joins TRBV12-3 or TRBV12-4 to TRBJ2-7; 13 nucleotides match TRBD2. Trimming cost V 5 bases and J 7 bases; bases outside gene matches: 8. The CDR3 runs 15 residues. As DNA, the CDR3 is TGTGCCAGCAGTCAAACTAGCGGGGGGGCCTGGGAGCAGTACTTC. Its protein product is CASSQTSGGAWEQYF.

The rearrangement links TRBV4-3 to TRBJ2-7, with TRBD1 matching over 11 bases. This CDR3 is built from 17 residues. Trimming took 0 bases from V and 2 from J; bases not matched to a gene: 6. Per germline, CDR1 LGHNA and CDR2 YSLEER. This CDR3 reads CASSQEWTGGSPYEQYF. The DNA for the CDR3 is TGCGCCAGCAGCCAAGAGTGGACAGGGGGCAGTCCCTACGAGCAGTACTTC.

The sample holds many counts of this clonotype. The genes are TRBV5-6 and TRBJ2-7, with 8 positions matching TRBD2. The CDR3 has 14 residues. From germline, CDR1 is SGHDT and CDR2 YYEEEE. J lost 6 bases, V lost 3 bases, and 8 bases had no gene match. The CDR3 DNA reads TGTGCCAGCAGCTCCCAAAGCGGGAGTGGCGAGCAGTACTTC. Amino acid sequence: CASSSQSGSGEQYF.

This clonotype was found a few times. The chain has TRBV7-8 and TRBJ2-7; 13 nucleotides align to TRBD2. Germline CDR1 is SGHVS and CDR2 is FQNEAQ. V trimming: 2 bases; J trimming: 0 bases; junction bases outside the gene matches: 10. This CDR3 region has 19 residues. The chain's CDR3 is CASSLRPGTSGDSSYEQYF. The CDR3 DNA reads as TGTGCCAGCAGCTTAAGGCCGGGGACTAGCGGGGATAGCTCCTACGAGCAGTACTTC.

This clonotype has only a few counts. This chain links TRBV7-2 with TRBJ2-3, with unresolved D. The CDR3 has 14 residues. CDR1 is SGHTA, CDR2 FQGNSA, per germline. Trimming left V 4 bases short and J 5 bases short, with 13 bases between. The CDR3 region is CASSSDRWGDTQYF. In nucleotides, the CDR3 is TGTGCCAGCAGCTCCGATCGGTGGGGAGATACGCAGTATTTT.

The rearrangement links TRBV10-3 to TRBJ1-1, with 9 bases aligning to TRBD1. The V and J ends lost 0 bases and 1 base, in that order; junction bases with no gene match: 3. Per the germline V gene, CDR1 is ENHRY and CDR2 is SYGVKD. CDR3 length: 16 residues. DNA for the CDR3: TGTGCCATCAGTGAGTCTACAGGGGGCAAGAACACTGAAGCTTTCTTT. Amino acid sequence: CAISESTGGKNTEAFF.

This clonotype showed up just a few times. This chain joins TRBV2 and TRBJ1-5; D unresolved. Trimming stripped 4 bases from V and 3 bases from J, with 13 bases between. Germline V gene data show CDR1 as SNHLY and CDR2 as FYNNEI. The CDR3 extends over 15 amino acids. The CDR3 DNA reads TGTGCCAGCAGTGCAACTGGACGGCCCAATCAGCCCCAGCATTTT. Translating it yields CASSATGRPNQPQHF.

Many counts were recorded for this clonotype. This rearrangement joins TRBV7-9 to TRBJ2-1; the match to TRBD2 covers 11 bases. The CDR3 is made up of 13 amino acids. Germline CDR1 reads SEHNR; CDR2 reads FQNEAQ (reference sequence). V lost 1 base, J lost 15 bases, and 5 bases stayed unmatched. CDR3 residues: CASSLDLAGGVFF. The CDR3 DNA reads as TGTGCCAGCAGCTTAGATTTAGCGGGAGGGGTGTTCTTC.

The chain employs TRBV6-5 and TRBJ2-2; TRBD1 or TRBD2 may be the D gene (6 bases each). V lost 2 bases and J lost 2, with 9 bases in between. The CDR3 contains 15 residues. The germline V gene encodes CDR1 MNHEY and CDR2 SVGAGI. DNA for the CDR3: TGTGCCAGCAGTTACGAGGGGGGCAACACCGGGGAGCTGTTTTTT. It translates to CASSYEGGNTGELFF.

This clonotype showed up just a few times. V and J are TRBV20-1 and TRBJ2-7; D might be TRBD2 (5 bases). CDR3 length equals 13 residues. V lost 3 bases and J lost 2, with 11 bases in between. CDR1 is DFQATT and CDR2 is SNEGSKA in the germline V gene (reference sequence). The CDR3, as DNA: TGCAGTGCTAGGCCCGGGGATCCCTACGAGCAGTACTTC. Amino acid sequence: CSARPGDPYEQYF.

This clonotype has a single count. V and J are TRBV24-1 and TRBJ1-5; 9 positions match TRBD1. The V gene's germline CDR1 is KGHDR and CDR2 SFDVKD. The CDR3 has 15 amino acids. The ends lost 4 bases at V and 7 bases at J; junction bases unmatched: 7. CDR3 DNA: TGTGCCACCAGTGACCATACCGGGACAGGGCAGCCCCAGCATTTT. Protein: CATSDHTGTGQPQHF.

This rearrangement joins TRBV12-3 or TRBV12-4 to TRBJ1-1; the match to TRBD1 covers 7 bases. The J segment lost 6 bases and the V segment lost 8 bases, leaving 12 bases of the junction unmatched. The CDR3 is 14 amino acids. In DNA form, the CDR3 reads TGTGCCAGCGGGTCCTACAGGGGCCTTGCTGAAGCTTTCTTT. Translated, it gives CASGSYRGLAEAFF.

The V call is TRBV12-3 or TRBV12-4, the J call TRBJ2-1, with D possibly matching TRBD2 (6 bases). This CDR3 has 15 residues. V lost 2 bases and J 2 bases, leaving 10 bases between the germline ends. As DNA, the CDR3 is TGTGCCAGCAGTTTATGGCTAGCGACCTACAATGAGCAGTTCTTC. Translating it yields CASSLWLATYNEQFF.

The V and J genes are TRBV7-9 and TRBJ1-1; weak D call: TRBD1 (5 bases). Trimming stripped 5 bases from V and 4 bases from J, with 11 bases between. The length of the CDR3 is 13 residues. Germline V lookup: CDR1 SEHNR, CDR2 FQNEAQ (reference sequence). The CDR3 DNA reads TGTGCCAGCAGCCCAGGGCCCTTCACTGAAGCTTTCTTT. This translates into CASSPGPFTEAFF.